One and the same sample provided the 18 T cell receptor beta chains below, sequenced in a study of CD8+ T cells in alopecia areata. In each case, RNA was isolated and then reverse transcribed into cDNA as the sequencing template. The protocol was immunoSEQ multiplex PCR, while the TCRdb copy is restricted to in-frame clones and leaves out a portion. Counted here are a few hundred thousand clones, roughly three fifths occurring once; the ten biggest clones make up roughly 5.3%. The sequencing sample was made of CD8+ T cells sorted from blood. Receptors were obtained from a human donor in good health.

The chain uses TRBV30 and TRBJ2-3, with a tentative D call TRBD2 (7 bases). Germline CDR1 is GTSNPN and CDR2 is SVGIG (reference sequence). Between the trimmed V and J ends, which lost 4 bases and 4 bases, there was a span of 18 bases. CDR3 length: 15 amino acids. As DNA, the CDR3 is TGTGCCTGGAAGAGGGGGGGGGTTTACCCAGATACGCAGTATTTT. As protein: CAWKRGGVYPDTQYF.

This rearrangement joins TRBV6-4 to TRBJ1-2, with 7 bases lining up with TRBD1. The V gene's germline CDR1 is MRHNA and CDR2 SNTAGT. V trimming: 5 bases; J trimming: 6 bases; junction bases outside the gene matches: 9. The length of the CDR3 is 14 residues. The CDR3: CASSRTGETDGYTF. The CDR3 DNA follows: TGTGCCAGCAGTCGAACAGGGGAGACGGATGGCTACACCTTC.

The chain combines TRBV11-2 with TRBJ2-7; TRBD2 might be the D (6 bases). Germline assignment: CDR1 SGHAT and CDR2 FQNNGV. The CDR3 covers 12 residues. Trimming shortened V by 6 bases and J by 6 bases, and 12 bases separated the two germline ends. CDR3 sequence (DNA): TGTGCCAGCAGGGGCGGGGTCCCCGAGCAGTACTTC. Its translation: CASRGGVPEQYF.

The rearrangement links TRBV5-1 to TRBJ2-7, with D possibly TRBD1 on 6 matching bases. The CDR3 consists of 15 residues. V was pared by 2 bases and J by 0 bases, with 12 bases between. Germline CDR1 is SGHRS and CDR2 is YFSETQ. CDR3 bases: TGCGCCAGCAGCTTCAGGACAGAGAGCTCCTACGAGCAGTACTTC. This gives the protein CASSFRTESSYEQYF.

This chain links TRBV14 with TRBJ2-3; no definite D call. V shed 4 bases and J shed 6 bases, with 8 bases lying between them. This CDR3 has 12 amino acids. Germline CDR1 is SGHDN and CDR2 is FVKESK. Here the CDR3 reads CASSPFMDTQYF. The CDR3 nucleotides are TGTGCCAGCAGCCCCTTTATGGATACGCAGTATTTT.

This clone was found a few times. This chain uses TRBV7-3 with TRBJ2-2, with D possibly matching TRBD1 (5 bases). There are 15 residues in the CDR3. Germline lookup yields CDR1 SGHTA and CDR2 FQGTGA. Trimming removed 2 bases at V and 4 bases at J, with 11 bases between. CDR3 coding DNA: TGTGCCAGCAGCTTACAGGGTTTGGGCACCGGGGAGCTGTTTTTT. As protein: CASSLQGLGTGELFF.

This clone has just a few counts. CDR3 residues: CASSSRLQETQYF. In nucleotides, the CDR3 is TGTGCCAGTAGTTCTCGACTGCAAGAGACCCAGTACTTC. V and J are TRBV19 and TRBJ2-5; D is ambiguous. V was cut by 5 bases and J by 2 bases, with 9 bases left in between. The CDR3 totals 13 residues. From germline, CDR1 is LNHDA and CDR2 SQIVND (reference sequence).

The chain is built from TRBV7-9 and TRBJ1-6, with TRBD1 as a possible D gene (5 bases). This CDR3 has 15 amino acids. Trimming took off 5 bases at V and 0 bases at J, with 8 bases between the two ends. The germline CDR1 and CDR2 sequences are SEHNR and FQNEAQ (reference sequence). The CDR3 nucleotides are TGTGCCAGCAGCCCAGGGCCCTCCTATAATTCACCCCTCCACTTT. This gives the protein CASSPGPSYNSPLHF.

Of note for this clone: Distinct nucleotide sequences in the sample also encode this CDR3. The rearrangement links TRBV2 to TRBJ1-6; D call uncertain. Germline CDR1 reads SNHLY; CDR2 reads FYNNEI. There are 12 residues in the CDR3. V was cut by 3 bases and J by 7 bases, with 4 bases left in between. The CDR3 spells CASSEGNSPLHF. CDR3 nucleotide sequence: TGTGCCAGCAGTGAGGGGAATTCACCCCTCCACTTT.

This chain uses TRBV5-1 with TRBJ2-7; no firm D call. The CDR3 consists of 11 residues. V lost 4 bases to trimming and J lost 6 bases, with 8 bases between them. Germline lookup yields CDR1 SGHRS and CDR2 YFSETQ. The CDR3 protein is CASSENSEQYF. CDR3 nucleotide sequence: TGCGCCAGCAGCGAGAACAGCGAGCAGTACTTC. Full variable domain (missing parts from reference TRBV5-1 and TRBJ2-7): KAGVTQTPRYLIKTRGQQVTLSCSPISGHRSVSWYQQTPGQGLQFLFEYFSETQRNKGNFPGRFSGRQFSNSRSEMNVSTLELGDSALYLCASSENSEQYFGPGTRLTVT.

The table lists this clone with a few counts. The rearrangement uses TRBV7-9 and TRBJ2-1; D uncertain. Germline CDR1 and CDR2: SEHNR and FQNEAQ (reference sequence). Trimming took off 2 bases at V and 1 base at J, with 6 bases between the two ends. The CDR3 totals 14 residues. The CDR3 sequence: CASSLLGSYNEQFF. CDR3 coding DNA: TGTGCCAGCAGCTTACTTGGGTCCTACAATGAGCAGTTCTTC.

This clone has only a few counts. V usage is TRBV4-1 and J usage is TRBJ2-7; D could derive from TRBD1 or TRBD2 (5 bases each). CDR3 length equals 14 residues. Germline V gene data show CDR1 as MGHRA and CDR2 as YSYEKL. Trimming took 1 base from V and 6 from J, leaving 13 bases between them. The CDR3 DNA is TGCGCCAGCAGCCAAGTTATCGGGACCTTCGAGCAGTACTTC. It translates to CASSQVIGTFEQYF.

This clone was observed once. The chain couples TRBV19 to TRBJ1-2; 11 bases align to TRBD1. This CDR3 comprises 14 residues. Losses at the gene ends were 5 bases for V and 7 bases for J; bases not matched to a gene: 6. Germline V gene sequence: CDR1 LNHDA, CDR2 SQIVND (reference sequence). CDR3 in amino acids: CASSPGQGAIGYTF. For the CDR3, the DNA is TGTGCCAGTAGTCCAGGACAGGGGGCAATTGGCTACACCTTC.

This clone showed up just a few times. This rearrangement joins TRBV7-9 to TRBJ1-2, with TRBD1 as a possible D gene (5 bases). The germline V and J ends were trimmed by 0 bases and 3 bases, with 17 bases remaining between them. The length of the CDR3 is 17 residues. Germline V gives CDR1 SEHNR, CDR2 FQNEAQ (reference sequence). The CDR3 DNA reads as TGTGCCAGCAGCTTAGCGGCCCAAGGACAATCGTACTATGGCTACACCTTC. Translation gives CASSLAAQGQSYYGYTF.

The chain links TRBV19 to TRBJ2-5; D ambiguous. CDR1 is LNHDA and CDR2 is SQIVND in the germline V gene (reference sequence). The CDR3 extends over 13 amino acids. The V end lost 6 bases, the J end lost 0 bases, and 8 bases lay between the germline ends. The CDR3 is CASRTGYQETQYF. CDR3 nucleotide sequence: TGTGCCAGTAGAACCGGGTACCAAGAGACCCAGTACTTC. The full variable domain, in which reference TRBV19 and TRBJ2-5 provide the parts outside the CDR3, is DGGITQSPKYLFRKEGQNVTLSCEQNLNHDAMYWYRQDPGQGLRLIYYSQIVNDFQKGDIAEGYSVSREKKESFPLTVTSAQKNPTAFYLCASRTGYQETQYFGPGTRLLVL.

The CDR3 DNA reads as TGCGCCAGCAGTGCCCGGAGCGATGAGCAGTTCTTC. It yields the protein CASSARSDEQFF. The chain has TRBV5-1 and TRBJ2-1; D is uncertain. The CDR3 totals 12 residues. The germline V gene encodes CDR1 SGHRS and CDR2 YFSETQ. The V gene lost 5 bases and the J gene lost 8 bases, with 11 bases spanning the gap.

This clone has a handful of counts. The genes are TRBV5-1 and TRBJ1-3; D not resolved. V was shortened by 0 bases and J by 8 bases, with 3 bases between the two germline ends. CDR1 and CDR2 from the germline V gene are SGHRS and YFSETQ. The CDR3 spans 11 residues. CDR3 in DNA: TGCGCCAGCAGCTTGGGGGACACCATATATTTT. This translates into CASSLGDTIYF.

Here the CDR3 reads CATSSGAGGNSPLHF. CDR3 sequence (DNA): TGTGCCACCAGCAGTGGGGCGGGAGGGAATTCACCCCTCCACTTT. V and J are TRBV15 and TRBJ1-6; tentatively, D is TRBD1 (5 bases). Looked up from germline, CDR1 is LNHNV and CDR2 is YYDKDF (reference sequence). Trimming removed 3 bases from V and 7 bases from J, with 13 bases in between. The CDR3 is 15 amino acids.